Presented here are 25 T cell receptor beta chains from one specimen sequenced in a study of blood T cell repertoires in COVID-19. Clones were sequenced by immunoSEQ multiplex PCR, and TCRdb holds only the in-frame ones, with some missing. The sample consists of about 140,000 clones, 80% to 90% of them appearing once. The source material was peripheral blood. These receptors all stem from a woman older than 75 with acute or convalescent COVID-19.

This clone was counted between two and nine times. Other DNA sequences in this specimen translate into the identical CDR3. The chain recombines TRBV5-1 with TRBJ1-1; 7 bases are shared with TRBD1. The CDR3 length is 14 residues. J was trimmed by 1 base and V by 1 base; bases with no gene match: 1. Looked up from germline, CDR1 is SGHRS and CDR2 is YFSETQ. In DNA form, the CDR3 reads TGCGCCAGCAGCTTGCAGGGGGGGAACACTGAAGCTTTCTTT. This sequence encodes CASSLQGGNTEAFF.

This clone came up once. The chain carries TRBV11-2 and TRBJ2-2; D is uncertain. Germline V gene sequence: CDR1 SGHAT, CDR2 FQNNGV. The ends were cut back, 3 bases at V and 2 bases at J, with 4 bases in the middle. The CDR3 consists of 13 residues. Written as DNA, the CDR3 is TGTGCCAGCAGCTTCCTTAACACCGGGGAGCTGTTTTTT. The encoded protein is CASSFLNTGELFF.

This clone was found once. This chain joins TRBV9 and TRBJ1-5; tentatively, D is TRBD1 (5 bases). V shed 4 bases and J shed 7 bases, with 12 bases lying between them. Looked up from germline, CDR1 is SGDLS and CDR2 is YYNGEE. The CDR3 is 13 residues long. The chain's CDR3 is CASSPGGEQPQHF. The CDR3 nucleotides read TGTGCCAGCAGCCCGGGGGGAGAACAGCCCCAGCATTTT.

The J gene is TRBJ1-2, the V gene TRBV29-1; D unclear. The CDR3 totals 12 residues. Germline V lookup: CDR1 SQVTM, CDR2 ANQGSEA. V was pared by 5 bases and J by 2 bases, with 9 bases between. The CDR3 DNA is TGCAGCGTTACTGATTGGAACTATGGCTACACCTTC. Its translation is CSVTDWNYGYTF. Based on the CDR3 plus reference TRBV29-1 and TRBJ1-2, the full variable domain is SAVISQKPSRDICQRGTSLTIQCQVDSQVTMMFWYRQQPGQSLTLIATANQGSEATYESGFVIDKFPISRPNLTFSTLTVSNMSPEDSSIYLCSVTDWNYGYTFGSGTRLTVV.

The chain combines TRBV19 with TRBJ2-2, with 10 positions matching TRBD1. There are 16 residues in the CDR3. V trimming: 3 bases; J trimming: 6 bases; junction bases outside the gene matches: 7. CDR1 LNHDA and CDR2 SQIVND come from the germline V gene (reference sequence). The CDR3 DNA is TGTGCCAGTAGTATCCGGACAGGGGGGTTGGCCGGGGAGCTGTTTTTT. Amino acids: CASSIRTGGLAGELFF.

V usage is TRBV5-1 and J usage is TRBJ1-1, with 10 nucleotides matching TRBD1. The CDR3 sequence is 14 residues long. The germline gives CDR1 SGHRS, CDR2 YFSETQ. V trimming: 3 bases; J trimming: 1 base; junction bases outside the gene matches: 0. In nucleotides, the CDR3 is TGCGCCAGCAGCTGGACAGGGGGGAACACTGAAGCTTTCTTT. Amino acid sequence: CASSWTGGNTEAFF.

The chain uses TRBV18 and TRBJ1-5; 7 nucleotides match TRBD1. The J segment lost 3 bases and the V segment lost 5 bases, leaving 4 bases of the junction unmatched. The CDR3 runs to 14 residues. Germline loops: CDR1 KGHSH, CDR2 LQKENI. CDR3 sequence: CASSIDRDNQPQHF. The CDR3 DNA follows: TGTGCCAGCTCAATCGACAGGGACAATCAGCCCCAGCATTTT.

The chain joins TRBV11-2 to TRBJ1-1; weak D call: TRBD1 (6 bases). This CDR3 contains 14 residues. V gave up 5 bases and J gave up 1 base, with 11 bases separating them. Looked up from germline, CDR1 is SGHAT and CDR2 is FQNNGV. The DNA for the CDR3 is TGTGCCAGCAGCATGGACAGAAAGAACACTGAAGCTTTCTTT. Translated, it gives CASSMDRKNTEAFF.

In DNA form, the CDR3 reads TGTGCCAGCAGTGGAGACAGATCTAATCAGCCCCAGCATTTT. Translated, it gives CASSGDRSNQPQHF. The V call is TRBV2, the J call TRBJ1-5; a weak D match, TRBD1 (5 bases). V was cut by 4 bases and J by 4 bases, with 11 bases left in between. This CDR3 contains 14 residues. The germline V gene encodes CDR1 SNHLY and CDR2 FYNNEI.

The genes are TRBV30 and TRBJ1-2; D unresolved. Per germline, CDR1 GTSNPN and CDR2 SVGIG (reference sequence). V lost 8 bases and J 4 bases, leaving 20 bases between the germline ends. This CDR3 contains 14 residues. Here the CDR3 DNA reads TGTGCCGGTCGACTCGATGGCCAAGCCTATGGCTACACCTTC. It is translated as CAGRLDGQAYGYTF.

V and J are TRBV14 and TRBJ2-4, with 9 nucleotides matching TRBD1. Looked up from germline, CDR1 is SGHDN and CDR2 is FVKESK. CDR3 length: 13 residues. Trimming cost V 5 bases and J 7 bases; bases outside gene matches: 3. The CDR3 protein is CASSLQGANIQYF. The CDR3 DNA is TGTGCCAGCAGCTTACAGGGGGCGAACATTCAGTACTTC.

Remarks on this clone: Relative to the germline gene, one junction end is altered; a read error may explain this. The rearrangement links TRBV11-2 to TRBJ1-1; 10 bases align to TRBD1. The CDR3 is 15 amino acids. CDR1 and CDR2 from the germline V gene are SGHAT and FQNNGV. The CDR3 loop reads CASTLGTGVNTEAFF. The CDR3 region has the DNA TGTGCCAGCACCTTAGGGACAGGGGTGAACACTGAAGCTTTCTTT.

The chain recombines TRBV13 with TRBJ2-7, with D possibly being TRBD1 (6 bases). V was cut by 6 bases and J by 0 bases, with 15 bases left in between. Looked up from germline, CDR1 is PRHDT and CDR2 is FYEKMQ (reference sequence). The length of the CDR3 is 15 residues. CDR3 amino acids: CASRLQGTSSYEQYF. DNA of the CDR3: TGTGCCAGCAGATTGCAGGGGACCAGCTCCTACGAGCAGTACTTC.

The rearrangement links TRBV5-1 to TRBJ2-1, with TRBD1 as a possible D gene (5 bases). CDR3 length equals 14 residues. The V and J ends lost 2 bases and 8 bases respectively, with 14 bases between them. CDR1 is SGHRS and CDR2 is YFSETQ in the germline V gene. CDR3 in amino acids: CASSFGAVTDEQFF. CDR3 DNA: TGCGCCAGCAGCTTTGGGGCAGTTACGGATGAGCAGTTCTTC.

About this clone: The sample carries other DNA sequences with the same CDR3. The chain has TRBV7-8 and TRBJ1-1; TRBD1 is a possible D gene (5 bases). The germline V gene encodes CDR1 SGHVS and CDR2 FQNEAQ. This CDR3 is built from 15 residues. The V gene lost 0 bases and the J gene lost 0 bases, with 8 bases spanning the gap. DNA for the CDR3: TGTGCCAGCAGCTTAGCGACAGCTATGAACACTGAAGCTTTCTTT. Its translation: CASSLATAMNTEAFF.

The CDR3 sequence is CASSLDPTGVVGYTF. For the CDR3, the DNA is TGTGCCAGCAGCTTAGACCCGACAGGGGTAGTCGGCTACACCTTC. The chain carries TRBV7-2 and TRBJ1-2; 8 bases line up with TRBD1. Trimming took 1 base from V and 8 from J; bases not matched to a gene: 9. From germline, CDR1 is SGHTA and CDR2 FQGNSA. This CDR3 is 15 amino acids long.

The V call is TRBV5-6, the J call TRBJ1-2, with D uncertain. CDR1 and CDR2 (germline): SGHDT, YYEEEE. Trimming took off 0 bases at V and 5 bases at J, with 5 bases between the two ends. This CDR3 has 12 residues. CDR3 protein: CASSLARYGYTF. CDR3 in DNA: TGTGCCAGCAGCTTGGCCAGATATGGCTACACCTTC.

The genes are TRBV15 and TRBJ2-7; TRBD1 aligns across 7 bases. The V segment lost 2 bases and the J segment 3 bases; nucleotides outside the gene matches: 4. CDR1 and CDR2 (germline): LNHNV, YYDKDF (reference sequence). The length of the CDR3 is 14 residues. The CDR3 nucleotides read TGTGCCACCAGCAGACAGACAGGGAGCTACGAGCAGTACTTC. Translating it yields CATSRQTGSYEQYF.

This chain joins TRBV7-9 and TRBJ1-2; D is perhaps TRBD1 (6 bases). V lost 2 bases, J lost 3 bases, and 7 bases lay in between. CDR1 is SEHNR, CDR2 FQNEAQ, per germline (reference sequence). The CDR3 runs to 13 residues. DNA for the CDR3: TGTGCCAGCAGCTTACAGGGGTACTATGGCTACACCTTC. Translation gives CASSLQGYYGYTF.

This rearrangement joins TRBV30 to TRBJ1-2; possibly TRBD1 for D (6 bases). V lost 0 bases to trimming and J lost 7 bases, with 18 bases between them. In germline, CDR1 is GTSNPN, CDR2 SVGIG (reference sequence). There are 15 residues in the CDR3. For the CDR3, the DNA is TGTGCCTGGAGTGTAAGCCAAAGGGGGATTGGTGGCTACACCTTC. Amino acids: CAWSVSQRGIGGYTF.

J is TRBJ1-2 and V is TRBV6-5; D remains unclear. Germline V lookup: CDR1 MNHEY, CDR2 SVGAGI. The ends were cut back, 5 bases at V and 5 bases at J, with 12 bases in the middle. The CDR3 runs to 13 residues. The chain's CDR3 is CASSTGDGYGYTF. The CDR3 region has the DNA TGTGCCAGCAGTACCGGAGACGGGTATGGCTACACCTTC.

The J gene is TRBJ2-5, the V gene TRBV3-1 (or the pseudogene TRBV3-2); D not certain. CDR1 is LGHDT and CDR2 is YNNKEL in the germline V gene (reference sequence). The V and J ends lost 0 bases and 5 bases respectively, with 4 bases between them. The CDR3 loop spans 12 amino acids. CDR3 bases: TGTGCCAGCAGCCAAGACAGGGAGACCCAGTACTTC. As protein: CASSQDRETQYF.

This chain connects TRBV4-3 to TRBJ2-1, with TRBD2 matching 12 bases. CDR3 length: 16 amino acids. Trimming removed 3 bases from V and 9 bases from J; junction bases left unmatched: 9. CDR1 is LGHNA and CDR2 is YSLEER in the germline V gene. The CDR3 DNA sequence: TGCGCCAGCAGCCAGGTAACTAGCGGGGGGAGAAGTGAGCAGTTCTTC. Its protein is CASSQVTSGGRSEQFF.

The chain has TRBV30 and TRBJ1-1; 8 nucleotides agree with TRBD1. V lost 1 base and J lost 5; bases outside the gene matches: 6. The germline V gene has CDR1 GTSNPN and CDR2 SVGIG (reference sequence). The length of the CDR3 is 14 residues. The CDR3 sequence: CAWSGGTGYTEAFF. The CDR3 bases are TGTGCCTGGAGTGGAGGGACAGGATATACTGAAGCTTTCTTT.

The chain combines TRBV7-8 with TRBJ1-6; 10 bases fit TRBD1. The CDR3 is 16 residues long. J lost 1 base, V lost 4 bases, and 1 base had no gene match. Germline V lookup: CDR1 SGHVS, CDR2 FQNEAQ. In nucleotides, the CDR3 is TGTGCCAGCAGCTCGGGACAGGGGTCCTATAATTCACCCCTCCACTTT. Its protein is CASSSGQGSYNSPLHF. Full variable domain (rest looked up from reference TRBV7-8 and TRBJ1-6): GAGVSQSPRYKVAKRGQDVALRCDPISGHVSLFWYQQALGQGPEFLTYFQNEAQLDKSGLPSDRFFAERPEGSVSTLKIQRTQQEDSAVYLCASSSGQGSYNSPLHFGNGTRLTVT.